This TCR beta chain is from a study of long-term antiretroviral therapy in people with HIV. In germline, CDR1 is SNHLY, CDR2 FYNNEI. The CDR3 contains 13 residues. The V and J ends lost 10 bases and 6 bases, in that order; junction bases with no gene match: 10. Regarding the study as a whole: Control repertoires displayed wider CDR3 length ranges than the HIV repertoires. Upon ART, diversity increased but remained lower than transplant donor controls.

They ran version v3.0 of the immunoSEQ assay at survey level. Assay used: immunoSEQ multiplex PCR; TCRdb lists only in-frame clones, some missing. The repertoire holds 40,000 to 50,000 clones, with 94% as singletons. To note about this clone: Its specificity is not known.

The receptor was isolated from a man under 40 with HIV. The sequencing used unsorted PBMCs, collected roughly 9.4 years after starting antiretroviral therapy. The V and J genes are TRBV2 and TRBJ2-7, with 9 bases that match TRBD1. CDR3 nucleotide sequence: TGTGCCACCGCGAGGACAGGGGTTGGCGAGCAGTACTTC. It yields the protein CATARTGVGEQYF.